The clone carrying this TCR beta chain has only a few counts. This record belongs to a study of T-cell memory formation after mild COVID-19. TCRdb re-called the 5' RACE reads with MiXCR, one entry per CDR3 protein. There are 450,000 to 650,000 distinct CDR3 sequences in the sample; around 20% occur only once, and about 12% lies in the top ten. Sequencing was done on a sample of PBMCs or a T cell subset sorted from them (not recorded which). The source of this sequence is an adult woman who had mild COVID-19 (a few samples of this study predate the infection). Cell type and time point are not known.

This CDR3 reads CSALRDRDGDNQPQHF. CDR3 coding DNA: TGCAGTGCTCTGCGGGACCGGGACGGAGACAATCAGCCCCAGCATTTT. V usage is TRBV20-1 and J usage is TRBJ1-5; TRBD1 is a possible D gene (5 bases). Germline V gives CDR1 DFQATT, CDR2 SNEGSKA (reference sequence). There are 16 residues in the CDR3. With 5 bases removed from V and 3 bases from J, the gap between germline ends came to 20 bases.